This T cell receptor (beta chain) was retrieved from a study of blood T cell repertoires in COVID-19 (dated by TCRdb to 2018 to 2021). Study-wide context: Samples covering the acute and convalescent phases of COVID-19 were provided by collaborators in the United States, Italy and Spain. The prospective study material was composed of cDNA or gDNA derived from T cells, B-cell-depleted T cells, or PBMCs. Subjects who had been exposed to COVID-19, were actively infected with it, or had recovered from it provided the deeply sampled blood TCRbeta repertoires that made up the dataset. The repertoires were released in a freely available public database intended as a resource for research on the immune response to SARS-CoV-2. Samples came from the ongoing ImmuneRACE study (first 160 participants) plus 1,254 subjects from 6 global collaborators. Sample metadata almost always included a de-identified subject ID, COVID-19 status, age in years and sex. Where available, HLA class I and class II types were taken from metadata supplied by the sample provider and were not determined by assay-based typing. Beyond this particular receptor, the publication reports: How much clinical and demographic metadata was included differed by source and by participant, and the metadata was provided uncurated.

Comment on this clone: The target of this receptor is not known. No much larger clonotype is one base removed from it; base qualities were not supplied.

Collaborating institutions collected whole blood in K2EDTA tubes following their own protocols. For TCRbeta analysis, collaborators shipped samples in one of three forms: frozen whole blood, isolated PBMCs, or DNA extracted from either of those sample types. The immunoSEQ Assay, a bias-controlled multiplex PCR, was used to amplify TCRbeta CDR3 regions from genomic DNA. As for the original processing: Within the assay, amplification of reference gene primers was used to estimate how many nucleated cells each sample contained. To quantify the absolute abundance of each unique TCRbeta CDR3 rearrangement, sequence reads were collapsed and filtered. For each sample, productive Simpson clonality was calculated as the square root of Simpson's diversity index over productive rearrangements. The immuneACCESS repertoire file appears here via TCRdb, limited to in-frame rearrangements. These files lack a portion of the clones; in checked studies, under half of the deficit traces to unresolved V genes, and the cause of the others is not known. V, J and clone size were drawn from that table, and D and trimming were deduced from the DNA. The sample table records fewer than 15,000 clones; 80% to 85% of these occur just once. The top ten constitute about 30% of the sample.

From its cysteine to its phenylalanine, the CDR3 spans 13 amino acids. The kept DNA is CDR3 alone, 39 bases in frame from the first base. The germline V gene specifies MNHEY as CDR1 and SVGAGI as CDR2. V trim: 0 bases; J trim: 8 bases; unmatched bases: 3. The chain links TRBV6-5 with TRBJ1-2, with 7 central nucleotides matching TRBD1. The source material was peripheral blood. This TCR derives from a man aged 45-65 years with active COVID-19. CDR3 sequence: CASSYSTGIGYTF. The nucleotide sequence reads TGTGCCAGCAGTTACTCGACAGGGATCGGCTACACCTTC.